The 12 T cell receptor beta chains in this list originate from one sample, sequenced in a study of human T cells and chemical hapten exposure. Time point given: patch test 1, 2 weeks after DPC sensitization. Regarding treatment: therapeutic diphenylcyclopropenone sensitization with weekly scalp DPC. TCRdb used MiXCR to reprocess the RACE reads, holding one entry per CDR3 protein. This table holds 100,000 or so distinct CDR3 sequences, about 11% found once. The sequences come from whole blood, collected in connection with sensitization to the hapten diphenylcyclopropenone (DPC). The receptors stem from a woman in her 40s with alopecia areata. Some clones in this sample may be carry-over from other donors' samples.

In this sample, this clonotype turned up a few times. The V gene is TRBV12-5, the J gene TRBJ1-1; D is perhaps TRBD1 (5 bases). V dropped 7 bases and J dropped 6 bases, with 24 bases sitting between them. This CDR3 comprises 16 residues. Germline CDR1 reads LGHNT; CDR2 reads FRNRAP. CDR3 region: CASAKDTPGGTPEAFF. CDR3 DNA sequence: TGTGCTAGTGCTAAGGACACCCCCGGGGGAACCCCTGAAGCTTTCTTT.

The V and J genes are TRBV5-5 and TRBJ2-1, with D possibly TRBD1 on 7 matching bases. This CDR3 has 15 amino acids. Trimming removed 4 bases from V and 8 bases from J, with 19 bases in between. Per the germline V gene, CDR1 is SGHKS and CDR2 is YYEKEE (reference sequence). The CDR3 loop reads CASSPRLGGGDEQFF. In DNA form, the CDR3 reads TGTGCCAGCAGCCCCCGGCTAGGGGGCGGGGATGAGCAGTTCTTC.

As to this clonotype: The germline gene is not matched at one end of the junction; a read error may be the cause. V is TRBV29-1 and J is TRBJ2-3, with 8 bases fitting TRBD2. The CDR3 consists of 14 residues. The germline gives CDR1 SQVTM, CDR2 ANQGSEA. Here the CDR3 DNA reads TGCAGCGTCGAAGGGGGACTAGTCCCAGATACGCAGTATTTT. Translating it yields CSVEGGLVPDTQYF.

The table lists this clonotype with a few counts. This chain uses TRBV12-3 or TRBV12-4 with TRBJ2-7, with 8 bases lining up with TRBD2. The CDR3 runs 15 residues. With V trimmed by 5 bases and J by 0 bases, 6 bases remained unmatched. The CDR3 loop is CASSPGGAGSYEQYF. CDR3 DNA sequence: TGTGCCAGCAGTCCCGGGGGGGCGGGCTCCTACGAGCAGTACTTC.

The chain combines TRBV20-1 with TRBJ2-5, with D possibly matching TRBD2 (6 bases). The CDR3 is 14 amino acids. The germline V gene encodes CDR1 DFQATT and CDR2 SNEGSKA (reference sequence). Between the trimmed V and J ends, which lost 6 bases and 4 bases, there was a span of 18 bases. Written as DNA, the CDR3 is TGCAGTGCGAGGGACTGGCGCCCTCCAGAGACCCAGTACTTC. It translates to CSARDWRPPETQYF.

This rearrangement joins TRBV20-1 to TRBJ1-5; a possible D gene is TRBD1 (6 bases). CDR1 is DFQATT and CDR2 is SNEGSKA in the germline V gene (reference sequence). The ends were cut back, 6 bases at V and 0 bases at J, with 12 bases in the middle. This CDR3 comprises 14 residues. The CDR3 loop reads CSASDSNSNQPQHF. The DNA for the CDR3 is TGCAGTGCCTCGGACAGCAATAGCAATCAGCCCCAGCATTTT.

This clonotype was detected ten times or more. The V call is TRBV20-1, the J call TRBJ1-1; D remains ambiguous. In germline, CDR1 is DFQATT, CDR2 SNEGSKA (reference sequence). The CDR3 extends over 13 amino acids. The chain's CDR3 is CSLDPQSGVEAFF. The CDR3 DNA reads TGCAGCTTAGACCCACAGTCTGGGGTTGAAGCTTTCTTT.

Many counts were recorded for this clonotype. The chain is built from TRBV7-6 and TRBJ2-7; no clear D gene. The V gene lost 1 base and the J gene lost 4 bases, with 8 bases spanning the gap. Germline V gene sequence: CDR1 SGHVS, CDR2 FNYEAQ. This CDR3 is built from 13 residues. The CDR3 loop is CASSLGVGYEQYF. Here the CDR3 DNA reads TGTGCCAGCAGCTTAGGGGTCGGGTACGAGCAGTACTTC.

This clonotype was observed at least ten times. This rearrangement joins TRBV11-2 to TRBJ1-1; D is possibly TRBD1 (6 bases). Per germline, CDR1 SGHAT and CDR2 FQNNGV. The CDR3 contains 15 residues. Trimming left V 4 bases short and J 2 bases short, with 14 bases between. Here the CDR3 reads CASSSQGTSNTEAFF. The DNA of the CDR3 is TGTGCCAGCAGCTCCCAGGGGACATCAAACACTGAAGCTTTCTTT.

This clonotype was detected ten times or more. The CDR3 region is CASSQDRERGETQYF. The CDR3 DNA sequence: TGCGCCAGCAGCCAAGACCGCGAGCGAGGCGAGACCCAGTACTTC. This sequence joins TRBV4-3 and TRBJ2-5; no clear D gene. The CDR3 is 15 residues long. Trimming removed 0 bases from V and 5 bases from J, with 13 bases in between. The germline CDR1 and CDR2 sequences are LGHNA and YSLEER.

This chain connects TRBV7-2 to TRBJ1-1, with D tentatively TRBD1 (6 bases). There are 16 residues in the CDR3. V gave up 4 bases and J gave up 2 bases, with 17 bases separating them. CDR1 is SGHTA and CDR2 is FQGNSA in the germline V gene. The CDR3 DNA reads TGTGCCAGCAGCTCCCGGACTGGAGGGGGTAACACTGAAGCTTTCTTT. Translation: CASSSRTGGGNTEAFF.

The sample holds many counts of this clonotype. This sequence joins TRBV27 and TRBJ2-1; D possibly corresponds to TRBD1 (5 bases). Germline CDR1 reads MNHEY; CDR2 reads SMNVEV (reference sequence). The germline V and J ends were trimmed by 5 bases and 4 bases, with 27 bases remaining between them. This CDR3 contains 19 residues. CDR3 nucleotide sequence: TGTGCCAGCAGTCCCTTGGGTCAGCACTCCCAGGGAACATACAATGAGCAGTTCTTC. It specifies CASSPLGQHSQGTYNEQFF.